This T cell receptor (beta chain) was identified in a study of blood T cell repertoires in COVID-19. Overall study: Researchers got acute and convalescent COVID-19 samples from the United States, Italy and Spain. T cells, B-cell-depleted T cells, or PBMCs supplied cDNA or gDNA.

The germline V gene has CDR1 SGHTA and CDR2 FQGNSA. The V and J ends lost 1 base and 4 bases, in that order; junction bases with no gene match: 8. This CDR3 comprises 16 residues. Authors' methods: Quantification of nucleated cells was approximated via reference gene primer amplification. Data came from immunoSEQ multiplex PCR; TCRdb stores just in-frame clones and leaves some out. V and J calls and clone size are those listed in that table; D and trimming were worked out from the DNA. Found here are approximately 300,000 clones, 89% of them singletons; the top ten hold just under 9.5%. Before being deemed recovered, Cohort 3 donors had two negative PCRs, clearance, or symptom resolution.

The rearrangement links TRBV7-2 to TRBJ2-3; 7 nucleotides align to TRBD2. The sequence derives from a woman in her 30s who had recovered from COVID-19. The sample taken for sequencing was PBMCs or T cells enriched from blood (not recorded which). The CDR3 region is CASSLGSGVPPDTQYF. CDR3 in DNA: TGTGCCAGCAGCTTAGGCAGCGGGGTCCCCCCAGATACGCAGTATTTT.